These 27 T cell receptor beta chains were all obtained from the same sample, sequenced in a study of CD8+CD57+ T cells in acquired aplastic anemia. Genomic DNA constituted the template upon which TCR beta VDJ and CDR3 profiling was performed. From the reads, TCRdb called clonotypes with MiXCR, one entry per CDR3 protein. This table holds about 270,000 distinct CDR3 sequences, 55% to 65% found once. Sequenced sample: sorted CD4+, CD8+, or CD8+CD57+ T cells (not recorded which) from PBMCs. All receptors come from a human donor with severe aplastic anemia or a healthy control (not recorded which).

This clonotype was found a few times. The chain employs TRBV12-3 or TRBV12-4 and TRBJ2-1; unclear D gene. The CDR3 length is 13 residues. Trimming took 5 bases from V and 5 from J, leaving 10 bases between them. As DNA, the CDR3 is TGTGCCAGCAGTACCGGGCGTGACAATGAGCAGTTCTTC. Encoded protein: CASSTGRDNEQFF.

This clonotype showed up just a few times. The chain links TRBV7-9 to TRBJ2-7; 8 nucleotides match TRBD1. Germline V lookup: CDR1 SEHNR, CDR2 FQNEAQ (reference sequence). The CDR3 is made up of 13 amino acids. V gave up 7 bases and J gave up 5 bases; unmatched junction bases: 7. CDR3 sequence reads: CASTRTGSDEQYF. The CDR3 region has the DNA TGTGCCAGCACCCGGACAGGGTCTGACGAGCAGTACTTC.

The V call is TRBV15, the J call TRBJ1-6; weak D call: TRBD1 (5 bases). The CDR3 loop spans 14 amino acids. Germline V gene lookup returns CDR1 LNHNV and CDR2 YYDKDF (reference sequence). The V end was cut by 6 bases, the J end by 6 bases, with 12 bases between. CDR3 in amino acids: CATSKEQANSPLHF. The CDR3 DNA sequence: TGTGCCACCAGTAAGGAACAGGCTAATTCACCCCTCCACTTT.

J is TRBJ2-5 and V is TRBV6-5; the D gene could be TRBD1 or TRBD2 (6 bases each). The CDR3 extends over 15 amino acids. CDR1 and CDR2 from the germline V gene are MNHEY and SVGAGI. V was pared by 6 bases and J by 9 bases, with 23 bases between. The CDR3 coding sequence is TGTGCCAGCAGCTTGACGGGGGCAGGCAATCAGCCCCAGTACTTC. It encodes CASSLTGAGNQPQYF.

This clonotype came up a few times. The chain recombines TRBV7-8 with TRBJ1-2; D ambiguous. The CDR3 extends over 14 amino acids. Trimming pared 1 base from V and 3 bases from J, leaving 9 bases between. Germline V gene sequence: CDR1 SGHVS, CDR2 FQNEAQ. In DNA form, the CDR3 reads TGTGCCAGCAGCTTAGGGGCAGCCGACTATGGCTACACCTTC. Its translation is CASSLGAADYGYTF.

The chain employs TRBV10-2 and TRBJ2-1; TRBD2 agrees at 8 bases. The CDR3 extends over 16 amino acids. Germline V lookup: CDR1 WSHSY, CDR2 SAAADI. Losses at the gene ends were 3 bases for V and 2 bases for J; bases not matched to a gene: 6. This CDR3 is CASSDPSGRAYNEQFF. For the CDR3, the DNA is TGCGCCAGCAGTGATCCAAGCGGGAGAGCCTACAATGAGCAGTTCTTC.

This chain joins TRBV5-5 and TRBJ2-5; D is possibly TRBD1 (5 bases). There are 15 residues in the CDR3. Deletions cut 1 base from V and 9 bases from J, with 19 bases between. From germline, CDR1 is SGHKS and CDR2 YYEKEE (reference sequence). CDR3 in DNA: TGTGCCAGCAGCTTGCAATATATCCTAACAGGCGCCCAGTACTTC. Its protein product is CASSLQYILTGAQYF.

The rearrangement links TRBV7-9 to TRBJ2-7; TRBD2 is a possible D gene (5 bases). V lost 0 bases and J lost 3, with 12 bases in between. The CDR3 is 15 residues long. Germline CDR1 is SEHNR and CDR2 is FQNEAQ (reference sequence). The chain's CDR3 is CASSLARVEGYEQYF. The CDR3 coding sequence is TGTGCCAGCAGCTTAGCGAGGGTTGAGGGCTACGAGCAGTACTTC.

The chain employs TRBV2 and TRBJ2-3; 12 bases are shared with TRBD2. CDR1 is SNHLY, CDR2 FYNNEI, per germline. This CDR3 contains 18 residues. Losses at the gene ends were 7 bases for V and 8 bases for J; bases not matched to a gene: 19. The CDR3 loop is CASIREIAGLAGSATQYF. The CDR3 coding sequence is TGTGCCAGCATCCGGGAAATAGCCGGACTAGCGGGATCCGCTACGCAGTATTTT.

In DNA, the CDR3 is TGTGCCAGCAGGACCTCCGGGACAGGGGTCTACGAGCAGTACTTC. As protein: CASRTSGTGVYEQYF. The J gene is TRBJ2-7, the V gene TRBV2, with 10 bases fitting TRBD1. CDR3 length: 15 amino acids. The germline V gene encodes CDR1 SNHLY and CDR2 FYNNEI. Trimming removed 6 bases from V and 3 bases from J; junction bases left unmatched: 8.

The chain joins TRBV2 to TRBJ1-5; D not resolved. The V end lost 6 bases, the J end lost 2 bases, and 14 bases lay between the germline ends. Germline loops: CDR1 SNHLY, CDR2 FYNNEI. The CDR3 has 15 residues. This CDR3 is CASRGAGLRNQPQHF. The CDR3 DNA is TGTGCCAGCAGGGGAGCCGGACTCCGCAATCAGCCCCAGCATTTT.

This clonotype was observed at least ten times. The chain recombines TRBV2 with TRBJ2-7; 8 bases align to TRBD1. Germline CDR1 and CDR2: SNHLY and FYNNEI. The CDR3 length is 13 residues. V was pared by 7 bases and J by 3 bases, with 5 bases of the junction left unmatched. In DNA, the CDR3 is TGTGCCAGCACCCCGGACAGGGACTACGAGCAGTACTTC. It specifies CASTPDRDYEQYF.

CDR3 loop: CASSEAGTVAEQYF. The CDR3 DNA follows: TGTGCCAGCAGTGAAGCTGGGACAGTGGCCGAGCAGTACTTC. The chain is built from TRBV6-1 and TRBJ2-7; 7 nucleotides match TRBD1. CDR1 and CDR2 (germline): MNHNS, SASEGT. The CDR3 consists of 14 residues. Unmatched junction bases numbered 5, after V lost 0 bases and J lost 6 bases.

This clonotype has a count of ten or more. The chain couples TRBV4-2 to TRBJ2-4; possibly TRBD1 for D (6 bases). The CDR3 covers 16 residues. Germline V gene data show CDR1 as LGHNA and CDR2 as YNFKEQ. Trimming removed 0 bases at V and 1 base at J, with 10 bases between. This CDR3 reads CASSQEAGAAKNIQYF. Here the CDR3 DNA reads TGTGCCAGCAGCCAAGAAGCAGGGGCGGCCAAAAACATTCAGTACTTC.

Concerning this clonotype itself: The junction does not match germline at one end; this may be a read error. J is TRBJ2-5 and V is TRBV7-2; 11 bases map to TRBD2. This CDR3 region has 18 residues. The germline gives CDR1 SGHTA, CDR2 FQGNSA. CDR3 residues: CASSLGRRLAGTRETRYF. The CDR3 DNA follows: TGTGCCAGCAGCTTAGGTCGTCGACTAGCGGGGACCCGAGAGACCCGGTACTTC. The full variable domain, with the rest looked up from reference TRBV7-2 and TRBJ2-5, is GAGVSQSPSNKVTEKGKDVELRCDPISGHTALYWYRQSLGQGLEFLIYFQGNSAPDKSGLPSDRFSAERTGGSVSTLTIQRTQQEDSAVYLCASSLGRRLAGTRETRYFGPGTRLLVL.

At least ten counts were recorded for this clonotype. This sequence joins TRBV7-2 and TRBJ1-2, with D possibly being TRBD1 (5 bases). The CDR3 extends over 14 amino acids. Germline V gene lookup returns CDR1 SGHTA and CDR2 FQGNSA. Trimming pared 5 bases from V and 7 bases from J, leaving 17 bases between. The chain's CDR3 is CASSEEAGRAGYTF. For the CDR3, the DNA is TGTGCCAGCAGCGAGGAGGCAGGGCGGGCTGGCTACACCTTC.

This clonotype was seen a handful of times. The genes are TRBV29-1 and TRBJ2-1; D may be TRBD2 (6 bases). With 7 bases removed from V and 1 base from J, the gap between germline ends came to 17 bases. The CDR3 has 15 amino acids. CDR1 is SQVTM and CDR2 is ANQGSEA in the germline V gene. The CDR3 sequence is CSGHTEGLSYNEQFF. The CDR3 nucleotides read TGCAGCGGCCATACGGAGGGCTTATCCTACAATGAGCAGTTCTTC.

The table lists this clonotype with a few counts. The V and J genes are TRBV30 and TRBJ2-1; no clear D gene. Trimming left V 0 bases short and J 5 bases short, with 11 bases between. This CDR3 spans 14 amino acids. In germline, CDR1 is GTSNPN, CDR2 SVGIG (reference sequence). This chain's CDR3 is CAWSVRLWDNEQFF. CDR3 sequence (DNA): TGTGCCTGGAGTGTACGCCTATGGGACAATGAGCAGTTCTTC.

This clonotype was seen at least ten times. J is TRBJ1-1 and V is TRBV6-6; D is undetermined. Germline V CDR1 and CDR2: MNHNY, SVGAGI (reference sequence). Trimming stripped 2 bases from V and 3 bases from J, with 4 bases between. This CDR3 contains 12 residues. The CDR3 DNA is TGTGCCAGCAGTTACGGGGACACTGAAGCTTTCTTT. Translated, it gives CASSYGDTEAFF.

The chain couples TRBV10-3 to TRBJ2-1, with 11 bases aligning to TRBD2. With V trimmed by 0 bases and J by 4 bases, 2 bases remained unmatched. Germline CDR1 ENHRY, CDR2 SYGVKD. The CDR3 runs to 16 residues. The CDR3: CAISESTSGVYNEQFF. DNA for the CDR3: TGTGCCATCAGTGAGTCGACTAGCGGGGTATACAATGAGCAGTTCTTC.

In the case of this clonotype: The CDR3 carries no conserved terminal phenylalanine or tryptophan, so it likely arises from a read error. Because the CDR3's place on the DNA is in doubt, the DNA is left out and the CDR3 is given as listed by TCRdb. This chain joins TRBV5-1 and TRBJ1-4; whether TRBD1, the table's D call, matches the DNA was not checked. 8 amino acids form the CDR3, both terminal residues included. Germline assignment: CDR1 SGHRS and CDR2 YFSETQ. CDR3 protein: CASSDRVS.

CDR3 nucleotides: TGTGCCAGCAGCTTAGATGGTAGCGGGGGCCGCGAGCAGTACTTC. Protein: CASSLDGSGGREQYF. The gene calls are TRBV11-3 and TRBJ2-7; 9 bases map to TRBD2. The CDR3 spans 15 residues. Germline-derived CDR1 and CDR2 are SGHNT and YENEEA. The trim removed 0 bases at V and 6 bases at J, leaving 6 bases unmatched.

At least ten counts were recorded for this clonotype. The chain links TRBV28 to TRBJ2-5, with TRBD1 matching over 9 bases. This CDR3 is built from 15 residues. After removal of 1 base from V and 3 bases from J, the junction contained 3 bases not matched to a gene. CDR1 and CDR2 (germline): MDHEN, SYDVKM. Written as DNA, the CDR3 is TGTGCCAGCAGTTTATTTGGGACAGGGAAAGAGACCCAGTACTTC. This gives the protein CASSLFGTGKETQYF.

The chain uses TRBV29-1 and TRBJ2-2, with 9 bases that match TRBD1. The CDR3 runs 14 residues. The germline V gene has CDR1 SQVTM and CDR2 ANQGSEA. The J segment lost 7 bases and the V segment lost 7 bases, leaving 10 bases of the junction unmatched. The CDR3 spells CSGTTGGASGELFF. The CDR3 DNA is TGCAGCGGTACCACAGGGGGCGCAAGCGGGGAGCTGTTTTTT.

This clonotype was recorded at least ten times. CDR3 DNA sequence: TGCAGTGCTAGAGATCTTCAGGCCCTACAGGGTTCGTACGAGCAGTACTTC. It is translated as CSARDLQALQGSYEQYF. This sequence joins TRBV20-1 and TRBJ2-7; weak D call: TRBD1 (6 bases). The CDR3 has 17 residues. Germline-derived CDR1 and CDR2 are DFQATT and SNEGSKA (reference sequence). Trimming removed 0 bases at V and 4 bases at J, with 22 bases between.

This chain joins TRBV9 and TRBJ1-3; D perhaps matches TRBD1 (5 bases). The CDR3 is made up of 15 amino acids. The V gene's germline CDR1 is SGDLS and CDR2 YYNGEE. V lost 0 bases and J 2 bases, leaving 9 bases between the germline ends. CDR3 in amino acids: CASSVEWGAGNTIYF. The CDR3 DNA reads as TGTGCCAGCAGCGTAGAATGGGGGGCTGGAAACACCATATATTTT.

The chain links TRBV19 to TRBJ1-2; unclear D gene. Deletions cut 6 bases from V and 6 bases from J, with 11 bases between. CDR3 size: 12 residues. CDR1 and CDR2 from the germline V gene are LNHDA and SQIVND (reference sequence). CDR3 sequence (DNA): TGTGCCAGTAGGTATAGCAACGATGGCTACACCTTC. It encodes CASRYSNDGYTF.